What follows is one T cell receptor (beta chain) and its context. The V and J ends lost 2 bases and 2 bases respectively, with 17 bases between them. The CDR3 runs to 16 residues. Germline V lookup: CDR1 SGHRS, CDR2 YFSETQ. Self-reported history from a screening survey and questionnaire set each donor's cohort. The data were taken from a study of blood T cell repertoires in COVID-19. Study-wide background: T cells, B-cell-depleted T cells, or PBMCs supplied cDNA or gDNA.

Produced via immunoSEQ multiplex PCR; TCRdb's table is partial and in-frame only. The sample has 150,000 to 200,000 clones, about 90% seen once. The chain uses TRBV5-1 and TRBJ2-7; the D gene is possibly TRBD2 (5 bases). The source is a human donor with acute COVID-19. The donor label of this sample is uncertain. Material for sequencing was PBMCs or T cells enriched from blood (not recorded which). In DNA, the CDR3 is TGCGCCAGCAGCTTACCGGAGGCCTCGGCACCCTACGAGCAGTACTTC. It is translated as CASSLPEASAPYEQYF.